This TCR beta chain originates from a study of T cell responses to AZD1222 COVID-19 vaccine. Study as a whole: Analyses pooled second doses at about 4 or about 12 weeks.

Study-wide results and limits: Mostly white British, mostly female donors; authors suggested clonal diversity may be underestimated. Repertoire sampling occurred only after the peak T cell response. Nearly half of spike-specific TCRs reportedly target variant regions that are unmutated in the B.1.351 and B.1.1.7 variants.

Germline loops: CDR1 SGDLS, CDR2 YYNGEE. V dropped 1 base and J dropped 5; count of bases not matched to a gene: 20. The CDR3 consists of 21 residues. The assay was immunoSEQ multiplex PCR, and TCRdb's table has in-frame clones only and misses some. Of approximately 92,000 clones in the sample, roughly 85% were seen once. Details on this clone: Its antigen is not known.

The sequence was collected from an adult in good health. Sample: peripheral blood, taken on day 0 of AZD1222 vaccination. This rearrangement joins TRBV9 to TRBJ2-1; 11 positions match TRBD2. The CDR3 nucleotides read TGTGCCAGCAGCGTACAGGTCCGAACCCCTTCTAGCGGGAGGACCAACAATGAGCAGTTCTTC. The encoded protein is CASSVQVRTPSSGRTNNEQFF. Drawing the rest from reference TRBV9 and TRBJ2-1, the complete variable domain is DSGVTQTPKHLITATGQRVTLRCSPRSGDLSVYWYQQSLDQGLQFLIQYYNGEERAKGNILERFSAQQFPDLHSELNLSSLELGDSALYFCASSVQVRTPSSGRTNNEQFFGPGTRLTVL.